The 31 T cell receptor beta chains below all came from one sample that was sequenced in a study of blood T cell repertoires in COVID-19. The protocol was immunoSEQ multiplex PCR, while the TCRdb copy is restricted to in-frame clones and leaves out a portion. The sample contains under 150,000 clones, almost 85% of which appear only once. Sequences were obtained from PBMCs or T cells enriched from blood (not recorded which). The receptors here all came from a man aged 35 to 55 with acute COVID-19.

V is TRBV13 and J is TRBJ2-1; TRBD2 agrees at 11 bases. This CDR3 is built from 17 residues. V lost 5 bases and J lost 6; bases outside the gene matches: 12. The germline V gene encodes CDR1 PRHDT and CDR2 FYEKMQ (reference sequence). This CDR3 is CASSPPRGTSGANEQFF. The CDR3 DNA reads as TGTGCCAGCAGCCCACCGAGGGGGACTAGCGGAGCCAATGAGCAGTTCTTC.

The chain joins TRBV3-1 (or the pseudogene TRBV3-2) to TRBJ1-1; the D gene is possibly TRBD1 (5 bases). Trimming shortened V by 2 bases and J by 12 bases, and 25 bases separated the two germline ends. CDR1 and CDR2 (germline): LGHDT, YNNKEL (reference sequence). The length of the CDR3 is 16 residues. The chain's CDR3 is CASSQSDGGGGEGTFF. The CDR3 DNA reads TGTGCCAGCAGCCAATCAGACGGGGGAGGAGGGGAGGGAACTTTCTTT.

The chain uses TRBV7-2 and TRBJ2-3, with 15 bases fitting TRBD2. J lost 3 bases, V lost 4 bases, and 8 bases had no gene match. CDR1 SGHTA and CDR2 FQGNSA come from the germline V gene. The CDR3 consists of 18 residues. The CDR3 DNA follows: TGTGCCAGCAGCTGGTGGACTAGCGGGGGGGCAGCAACAGATACGCAGTATTTT. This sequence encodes CASSWWTSGGAATDTQYF.

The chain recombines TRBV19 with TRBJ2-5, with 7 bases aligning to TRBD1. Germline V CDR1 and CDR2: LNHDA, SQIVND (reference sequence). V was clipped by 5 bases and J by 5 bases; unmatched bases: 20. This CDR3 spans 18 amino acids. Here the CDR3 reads CASSPGQAGAAYWETQYF. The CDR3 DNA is TGTGCCAGTAGTCCAGGACAGGCCGGGGCCGCCTATTGGGAGACCCAGTACTTC.

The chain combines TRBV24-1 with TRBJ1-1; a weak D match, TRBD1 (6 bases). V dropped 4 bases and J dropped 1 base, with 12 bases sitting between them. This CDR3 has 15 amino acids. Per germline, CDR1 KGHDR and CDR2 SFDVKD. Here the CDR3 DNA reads TGTGCCACCAGTGACGGACAGAACCCGAACACTGAAGCTTTCTTT. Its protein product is CATSDGQNPNTEAFF.

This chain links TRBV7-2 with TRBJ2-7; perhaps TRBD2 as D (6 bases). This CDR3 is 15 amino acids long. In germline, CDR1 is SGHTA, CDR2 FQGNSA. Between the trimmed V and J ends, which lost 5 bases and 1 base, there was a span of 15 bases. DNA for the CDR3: TGTGCCAGCAGCGACCCCGGGAGCCCGTCCTACGAGCAGTACTTC. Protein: CASSDPGSPSYEQYF.

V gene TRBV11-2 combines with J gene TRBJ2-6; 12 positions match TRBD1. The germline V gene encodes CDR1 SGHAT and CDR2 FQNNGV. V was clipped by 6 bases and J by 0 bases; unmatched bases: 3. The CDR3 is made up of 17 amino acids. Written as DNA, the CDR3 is TGTGCCAGCAGGGGGACAGGGGGCCTCTCTGGGGCCAACGTCCTGACTTTC. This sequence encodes CASRGTGGLSGANVLTF.

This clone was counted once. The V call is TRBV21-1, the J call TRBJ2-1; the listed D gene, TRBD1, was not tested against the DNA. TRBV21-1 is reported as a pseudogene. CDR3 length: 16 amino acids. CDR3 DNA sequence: TGTGCCAGCAGCAGGATCCGGGACAGGGTACGCCATGAGCAGTTCTTC. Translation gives CASSRIRDRVRHEQFF.

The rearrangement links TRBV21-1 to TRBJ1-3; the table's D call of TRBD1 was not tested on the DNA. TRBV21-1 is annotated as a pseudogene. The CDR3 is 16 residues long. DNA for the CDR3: TGTGCCAGCAGTAGACGGGGACAGGGACAAAGAAACACCATATATTTT. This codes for CASSRRGQGQRNTIYF.

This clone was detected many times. The CDR3 is CASSQESGGGSYEQYF. The CDR3 nucleotides read TGTGCCAGCAGCCAAGAGTCCGGGGGTGGTTCCTACGAGCAGTACTTC. The chain uses TRBV4-2 and TRBJ2-7; weak D call: TRBD2 (6 bases). The CDR3 runs 16 residues. V lost 0 bases, J lost 1 base, and 13 bases lay in between. CDR1 and CDR2 (germline): LGHNA, YNFKEQ.

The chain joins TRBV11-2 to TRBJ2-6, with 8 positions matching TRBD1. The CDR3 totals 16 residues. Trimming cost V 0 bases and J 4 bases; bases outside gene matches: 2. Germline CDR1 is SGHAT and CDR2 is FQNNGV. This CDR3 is CASSLDRGQGANVLTF. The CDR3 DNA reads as TGTGCCAGCAGCTTAGACAGGGGGCAAGGGGCCAACGTCCTGACTTTC.

The CDR3 region is CASSGQGRGTEAFF. The DNA for the CDR3 is TGTGCCAGCAGCGGACAGGGTAGAGGCACTGAAGCTTTCTTT. The gene calls are TRBV7-8 and TRBJ1-1; 8 bases are a match to TRBD1. With V trimmed by 5 bases and J by 4 bases, 6 bases remained unmatched. CDR3 length equals 14 residues. The germline gives CDR1 SGHVS, CDR2 FQNEAQ.

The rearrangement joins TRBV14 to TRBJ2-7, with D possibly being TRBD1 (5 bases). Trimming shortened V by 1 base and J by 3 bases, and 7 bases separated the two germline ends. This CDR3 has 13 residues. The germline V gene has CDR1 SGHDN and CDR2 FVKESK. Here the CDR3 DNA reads TGTGCCAGCAGCCAAGGGACACGCTACGAGCAGTACTTC. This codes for CASSQGTRYEQYF.

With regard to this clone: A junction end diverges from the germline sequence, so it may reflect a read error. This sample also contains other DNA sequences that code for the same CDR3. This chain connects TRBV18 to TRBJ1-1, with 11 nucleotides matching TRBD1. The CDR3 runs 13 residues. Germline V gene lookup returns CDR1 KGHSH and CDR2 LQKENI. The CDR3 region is CASSPGQGAEAFF. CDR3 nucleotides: TGTGCCAGCTCACCTGGACAGGGGGCTGAGGCTTTCTTT.

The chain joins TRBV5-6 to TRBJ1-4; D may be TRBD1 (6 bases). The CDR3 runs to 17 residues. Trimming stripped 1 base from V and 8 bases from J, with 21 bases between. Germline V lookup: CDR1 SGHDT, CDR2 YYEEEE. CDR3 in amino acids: CASSLLPPLAGEEKLFF. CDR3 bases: TGTGCCAGCAGCTTGTTGCCCCCGTTGGCAGGGGAAGAAAAACTGTTTTTT.

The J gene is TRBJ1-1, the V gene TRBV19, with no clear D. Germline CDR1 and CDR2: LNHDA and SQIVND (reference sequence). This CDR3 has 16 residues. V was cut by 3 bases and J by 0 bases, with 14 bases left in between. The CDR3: CASSIGHYYMNTEAFF. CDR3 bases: TGTGCCAGTAGTATCGGCCACTACTACATGAACACTGAAGCTTTCTTT. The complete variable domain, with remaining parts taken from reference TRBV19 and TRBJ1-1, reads DGGITQSPKYLFRKEGQNVTLSCEQNLNHDAMYWYRQDPGQGLRLIYYSQIVNDFQKGDIAEGYSVSREKKESFPLTVTSAQKNPTAFYLCASSIGHYYMNTEAFFGQGTRLTVV.

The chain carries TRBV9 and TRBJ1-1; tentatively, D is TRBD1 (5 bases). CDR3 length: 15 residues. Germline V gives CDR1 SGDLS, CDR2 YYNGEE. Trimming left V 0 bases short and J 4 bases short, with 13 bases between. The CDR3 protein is CASSVGTGGGTEAFF. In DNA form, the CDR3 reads TGTGCCAGCAGCGTAGGAACTGGGGGAGGCACTGAAGCTTTCTTT.

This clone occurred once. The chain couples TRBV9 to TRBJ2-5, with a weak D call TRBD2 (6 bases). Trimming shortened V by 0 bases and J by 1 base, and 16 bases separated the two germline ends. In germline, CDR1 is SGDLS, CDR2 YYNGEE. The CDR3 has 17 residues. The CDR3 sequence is CASSVGAGQVFQETQYF. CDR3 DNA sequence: TGTGCCAGCAGCGTAGGGGCGGGGCAGGTCTTCCAAGAGACCCAGTACTTC.

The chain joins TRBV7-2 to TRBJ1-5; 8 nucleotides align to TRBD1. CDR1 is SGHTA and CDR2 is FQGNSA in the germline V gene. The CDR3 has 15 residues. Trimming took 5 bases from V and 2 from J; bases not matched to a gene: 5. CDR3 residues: CASSLQGAGNQPQHF. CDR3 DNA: TGTGCCAGCAGCCTTCAGGGGGCAGGCAATCAGCCCCAGCATTTT.

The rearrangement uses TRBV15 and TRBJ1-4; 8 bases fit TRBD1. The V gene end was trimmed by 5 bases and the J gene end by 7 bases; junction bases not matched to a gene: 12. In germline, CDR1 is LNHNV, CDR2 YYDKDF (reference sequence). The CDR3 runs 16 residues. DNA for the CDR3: TGTGCCACCAGCGAGGACAGGGAGGGAGGAGGTGAAAAACTGTTTTTT. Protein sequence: CATSEDREGGGEKLFF. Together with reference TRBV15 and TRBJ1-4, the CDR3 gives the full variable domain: DAMVIQNPRYQVTQFGKPVTLSCSQTLNHNVMYWYQQKSSQAPKLLFHYYDKDFNNEADTPDNFQSRRPNTSFCFLDIRSPGLGDTAMYLCATSEDREGGGEKLFFGSGTQLSVL.

The CDR3 region has the DNA TGTGCCAGCAGCCGGGCGGGACAGGGGGCAGATACGCAGTATTTT. Translating it yields CASSRAGQGADTQYF. The rearrangement uses TRBV6-5 and TRBJ2-3; 11 bases map to TRBD1. The CDR3 sequence is 15 residues long. With V trimmed by 6 bases and J by 4 bases, 6 bases remained unmatched. Germline-derived CDR1 and CDR2 are MNHEY and SVGAGI.

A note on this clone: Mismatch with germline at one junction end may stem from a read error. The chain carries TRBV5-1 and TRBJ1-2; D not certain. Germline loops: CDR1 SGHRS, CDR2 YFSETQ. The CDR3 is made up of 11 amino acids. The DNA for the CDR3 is TGCGCCAGCAGCTTAGGGAGCGACCAAGCCTTC. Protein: CASSLGSDQAF.

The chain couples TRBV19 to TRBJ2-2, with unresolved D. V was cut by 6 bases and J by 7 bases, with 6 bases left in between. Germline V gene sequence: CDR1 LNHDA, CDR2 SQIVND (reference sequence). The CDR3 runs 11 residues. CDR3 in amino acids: CASRFGGELFF. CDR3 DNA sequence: TGTGCCAGTAGGTTCGGCGGGGAGCTGTTTTTT.

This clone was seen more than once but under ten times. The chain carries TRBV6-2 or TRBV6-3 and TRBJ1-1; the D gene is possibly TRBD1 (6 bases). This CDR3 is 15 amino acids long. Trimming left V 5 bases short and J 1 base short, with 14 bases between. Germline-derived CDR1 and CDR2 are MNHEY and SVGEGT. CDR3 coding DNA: TGTGCCAGCAGTGAGCTCCAGGGACAGAACACTGAAGCTTTCTTT. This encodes CASSELQGQNTEAFF.

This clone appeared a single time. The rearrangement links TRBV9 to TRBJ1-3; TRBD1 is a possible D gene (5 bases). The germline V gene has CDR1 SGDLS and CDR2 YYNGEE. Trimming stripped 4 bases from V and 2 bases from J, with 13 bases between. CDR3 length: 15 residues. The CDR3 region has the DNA TGTGCCAGCAGCCCCCCCGGGGGGACTGGAAACACCATATATTTT. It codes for CASSPPGGTGNTIYF.

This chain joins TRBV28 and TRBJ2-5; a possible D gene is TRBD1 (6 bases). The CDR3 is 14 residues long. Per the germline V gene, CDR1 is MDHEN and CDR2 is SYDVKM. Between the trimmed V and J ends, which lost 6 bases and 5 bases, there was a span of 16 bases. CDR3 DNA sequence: TGTGCCAGCAGGGCAGGTACCCAGGGGGAGACCCAGTACTTC. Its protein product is CASRAGTQGETQYF.

The chain's CDR3 is CASSYVRGNYEQYF. CDR3 coding DNA: TGTGCCAGCAGTTACGTCAGGGGAAACTACGAGCAGTACTTC. The genes are TRBV6-5 and TRBJ2-7; D perhaps matches TRBD1 (6 bases). Trimming took 2 bases from V and 3 from J, leaving 11 bases between them. This CDR3 is 14 amino acids long. Germline V gene sequence: CDR1 MNHEY, CDR2 SVGAGI.

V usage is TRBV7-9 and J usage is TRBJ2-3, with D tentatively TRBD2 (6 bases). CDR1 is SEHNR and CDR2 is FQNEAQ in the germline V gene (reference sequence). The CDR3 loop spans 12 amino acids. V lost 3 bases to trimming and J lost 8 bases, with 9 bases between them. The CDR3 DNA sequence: TGTGCCAGCAGCTTTAAGGAGGGTACGCAGTATTTT. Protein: CASSFKEGTQYF.

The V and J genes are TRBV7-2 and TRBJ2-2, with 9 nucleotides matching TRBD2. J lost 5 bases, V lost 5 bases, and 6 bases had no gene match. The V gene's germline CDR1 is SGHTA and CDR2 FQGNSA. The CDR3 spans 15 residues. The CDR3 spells CASSLPGLATGELFF. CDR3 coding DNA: TGTGCCAGCAGCCTGCCGGGACTAGCAACCGGGGAGCTGTTTTTT.

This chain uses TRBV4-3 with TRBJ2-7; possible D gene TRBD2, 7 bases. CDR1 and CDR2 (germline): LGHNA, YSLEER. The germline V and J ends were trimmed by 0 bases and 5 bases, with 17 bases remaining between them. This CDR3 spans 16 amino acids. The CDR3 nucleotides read TGCGCCAGCAGCCAAGAGTGGGAGGGGGGGAGGCACGAGCAGTACTTC. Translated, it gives CASSQEWEGGRHEQYF.

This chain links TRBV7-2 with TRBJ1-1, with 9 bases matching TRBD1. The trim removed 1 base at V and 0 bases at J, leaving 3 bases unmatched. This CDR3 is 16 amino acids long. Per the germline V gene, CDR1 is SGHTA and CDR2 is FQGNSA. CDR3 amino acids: CASSLVGTGLNTEAFF. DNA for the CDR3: TGTGCCAGCAGCTTAGTTGGGACAGGGTTGAACACTGAAGCTTTCTTT.